This TCR beta chain emerged from a study of cytomegalovirus exposure and HLA in healthy donors. The PCR employed 60 Vbeta primers together with 13 Jbeta primers. The assay was immunoSEQ multiplex PCR, and TCRdb's table has in-frame clones only and misses some. This table holds about 160,000 clones, over 80% found once. This clone has only a few counts. Trimming pared 5 bases from V and 6 bases from J, leaving 17 bases between. This CDR3 has 15 residues. The germline CDR1 and CDR2 sequences are MNHEY and SVGAGI. Sequenced material: PBMCs. V and J are TRBV6-5 and TRBJ2-1, with a possible D match to TRBD2 (5 bases). The receptor was isolated from a girl aged 5 to 17 in good health and CMV-seropositive. The CDR3 spells CASSLKDPLGNEQFF. The DNA of the CDR3 is TGTGCCAGCAGTCTGAAGGACCCACTAGGCAATGAGCAGTTCTTC.